This T cell receptor beta chain was captured in a study of blood T cell repertoires in COVID-19. Sequencing was performed with immunoSEQ multiplex PCR; in TCRdb, only in-frame clones are kept and a portion is missing. In the table there are 200,000 to 250,000 clones, about nine tenths of which are singletons. This receptor was identified in a man between 60 and 70 years old who had recovered from COVID-19. Sequences were obtained from peripheral blood.

The CDR3 is CASSPSGGPNYGYTF. Written as DNA, the CDR3 is TGCGCCAGCAGCCCATCAGGAGGGCCTAACTATGGCTACACCTTC. The chain employs TRBV5-1 and TRBJ1-2, with D hard to call. The ends were cut back, 4 bases at V and 0 bases at J, with 13 bases in the middle. Germline assignment: CDR1 SGHRS and CDR2 YFSETQ. This CDR3 has 15 residues.